These 24 T cell receptor beta chains share one sample of origin, sequenced in a study of shared clonotypes between healthy human individuals. Produced via immunoSEQ multiplex PCR; TCRdb's table is partial and in-frame only. Of some 240,000 clones in the sample, about 65% are singletons; the top ten hold around 10%. Sequenced input: memory CD4+ T cells sorted from blood. Documented subset: CD45RA-negative fraction. Receptors were obtained from a man aged 25 to 40 in good health.

This sequence joins TRBV13 and TRBJ2-3, with D uncertain. The germline CDR1 and CDR2 sequences are PRHDT and FYEKMQ (reference sequence). Trimming took 2 bases from V and 1 from J, leaving 7 bases between them. The CDR3 spans 14 residues. The CDR3 protein is CASSLNGRTDTQYF. The CDR3 coding sequence is TGTGCCAGCAGCTTAAACGGTCGCACAGATACGCAGTATTTT.

The genes are TRBV29-1 and TRBJ2-3, with unresolved D. The CDR3 covers 12 residues. Deletions cut 3 bases from V and 0 bases from J, with 4 bases between. Germline-derived CDR1 and CDR2 are SQVTM and ANQGSEA. The CDR3 region has the DNA TGCAGCGTTGAGTTTAGCACAGATACGCAGTATTTT. Protein sequence: CSVEFSTDTQYF.

The genes are TRBV4-3 and TRBJ2-1, with 11 bases lining up with TRBD2. This CDR3 region has 14 residues. Trimming at V came to 4 bases and at J to 6 bases, leaving 2 bases not matched to a gene. CDR1 and CDR2 (germline): LGHNA, YSLEER. CDR3 nucleotide sequence: TGCGCCAGCAGCCCGGGACTAGCGGTCAATGAGCAGTTCTTC. This sequence encodes CASSPGLAVNEQFF.

This clone was observed a few times. The chain recombines TRBV4-1 with TRBJ1-2; the D gene is possibly TRBD1 (5 bases). V lost 1 base, J lost 4 bases, and 10 bases lay in between. CDR3 length equals 14 residues. The germline V gene encodes CDR1 MGHRA and CDR2 YSYEKL. This CDR3 is CASSQAQGSYGYTF. The CDR3 DNA reads TGCGCCAGCAGCCAAGCCCAGGGATCCTATGGCTACACCTTC.

This clone was counted at least ten times. The chain recombines TRBV4-3 with TRBJ2-1, with TRBD2 identical over 7 bases. The germline gives CDR1 LGHNA, CDR2 YSLEER. This CDR3 region has 14 residues. Trimming at V came to 0 bases and at J to 9 bases, leaving 5 bases not matched to a gene. In DNA, the CDR3 is TGCGCCAGCAGCCAAGATCCGACTAGCAGTGAGCAGTTCTTC. This translates into CASSQDPTSSEQFF.

This clone appeared many times. CDR3 DNA: TGTGCCAGCAGCCTACAGGGTTTACGGTCTGAAAAACTGTTTTTT. It is translated as CASSLQGLRSEKLFF. This chain links TRBV2 with TRBJ1-4; D may be TRBD1 (6 bases). The germline V gene has CDR1 SNHLY and CDR2 FYNNEI. The V end was cut by 6 bases, the J end by 7 bases, with 18 bases between. The CDR3 spans 15 residues.

This clone was counted between two and nine times. The genes are TRBV2 and TRBJ1-5; 7 bases align to TRBD1. J lost 9 bases, V lost 6 bases, and 5 bases had no gene match. From germline, CDR1 is SNHLY and CDR2 FYNNEI. This CDR3 spans 12 amino acids. As DNA, the CDR3 is TGTGCCAGCAGCTTGACAGGGACGCCCCAGCATTTT. Its protein product is CASSLTGTPQHF.

This rearrangement joins TRBV28 to TRBJ1-3; D is uncertain. V was pared by 7 bases and J by 4 bases, with 11 bases between. This CDR3 is 13 amino acids long. Germline V gene lookup returns CDR1 MDHEN and CDR2 SYDVKM. CDR3 sequence (DNA): TGTGCCAGCACCTTAGAGGCCGGAAACACCATATATTTT. Translation: CASTLEAGNTIYF. Based on the CDR3 plus reference TRBV28 and TRBJ1-3, the full variable domain is DVKVTQSSRYLVKRTGEKVFLECVQDMDHENMFWYRQDPGLGLRLIYFSYDVKMKEKGDIPEGYSVSREKKERFSLILESASTNQTSMYLCASTLEAGNTIYFGEGSWLTVV.

This clone appeared a few times. The gene calls are TRBV28 and TRBJ1-2; 7 bases fit TRBD1. Per the germline V gene, CDR1 is MDHEN and CDR2 is SYDVKM. With 7 bases clipped from V and 8 bases from J, the junction kept 7 bases outside the gene matches. The CDR3 is made up of 12 amino acids. In DNA form, the CDR3 reads TGTGCCAGCACGCAGACAGGGTTGGGCTACACCTTC. This translates into CASTQTGLGYTF.

This clone came up a few times. The gene calls are TRBV9 and TRBJ2-3; TRBD1 matches at 9 bases. In germline, CDR1 is SGDLS, CDR2 YYNGEE. Unmatched junction bases numbered 9, after V lost 0 bases and J lost 4 bases. CDR3 size: 17 residues. CDR3 sequence: CASSVDPGTGIADTQYF. The CDR3 DNA is TGTGCCAGCAGCGTAGACCCTGGGACAGGGATCGCAGATACGCAGTATTTT.

This clone was picked up a small number of times. V is TRBV18 and J is TRBJ1-1; 7 bases align to TRBD1. Germline V lookup: CDR1 KGHSH, CDR2 LQKENI. With V trimmed by 2 bases and J by 1 base, 1 base remained unmatched. The CDR3 loop spans 14 amino acids. CDR3 nucleotide sequence: TGTGCCAGCTCACCAAGGACAGGGAACACTGAAGCTTTCTTT. Amino acids: CASSPRTGNTEAFF.

This chain connects TRBV18 to TRBJ2-7; TRBD1 matches 10 bases. V dropped 3 bases and J dropped 11; count of bases not matched to a gene: 16. Per the germline V gene, CDR1 is KGHSH and CDR2 is LQKENI. The CDR3 is 16 amino acids. The CDR3 protein is CASSPRPEGQGPLEYF. DNA of the CDR3: TGTGCCAGCTCACCCCGGCCGGAGGGACAGGGGCCGCTCGAGTACTTC.

Note on this clone: This may stem from a read error, because a much larger clone lies one nucleotide away. The same CDR3 can be traced to other DNA sequences in this sample. The rearrangement uses TRBV4-3 and TRBJ2-3, with 7 bases lining up with TRBD2. Germline CDR1 and CDR2: LGHNA and YSLEER. This CDR3 is built from 16 residues. CDR3 in amino acids: CASSPKLAPRTDTQYF. DNA of the CDR3: TGCGCCAGCAGCCCCAAACTAGCGCCTCGCACAGATACACAGTATTTT.

The V call is TRBV2, the J call TRBJ2-1; D may be TRBD2 (5 bases). The CDR3 loop spans 12 amino acids. V shed 5 bases and J shed 8 bases, with 10 bases lying between them. The germline gives CDR1 SNHLY, CDR2 FYNNEI. CDR3 in DNA: TGTGCCAGCAGTACAGACGGGGATGAGCAGTTCTTC. Its translation: CASSTDGDEQFF.

The chain uses TRBV28 and TRBJ1-5, with unresolved D. The V gene's germline CDR1 is MDHEN and CDR2 SYDVKM. Trimming pared 5 bases from V and 0 bases from J, leaving 17 bases between. The CDR3 runs 17 residues. DNA for the CDR3: TGTGCCAGCAGTCTCGAGAGCTTGACCTATAGCAATCAGCCCCAGCATTTT. Translated: CASSLESLTYSNQPQHF.

Concerning this clone itself: This sample includes further DNA sequences coding for the same CDR3. V usage is TRBV29-1 and J usage is TRBJ1-5, with a weak D call TRBD1 (6 bases). V lost 3 bases and J 3 bases, leaving 9 bases between the germline ends. Germline V gene data show CDR1 as SQVTM and CDR2 as ANQGSEA. This CDR3 contains 13 residues. The CDR3 is CSVDQGPNQPQHF. In DNA form, the CDR3 reads TGCAGCGTTGATCAGGGGCCCAATCAGCCCCAGCATTTT.

V gene TRBV20-1 combines with J gene TRBJ1-1; weak D call: TRBD1 (5 bases). The CDR3 covers 11 residues. Germline CDR1 and CDR2: DFQATT and SNEGSKA (reference sequence). Trimming took 7 bases from V and 10 from J, leaving 16 bases between them. The chain's CDR3 is CSVTQGGLAFF. The CDR3, as DNA: TGCAGTGTTACGCAGGGAGGATTAGCTTTCTTT.

This chain joins TRBV15 and TRBJ1-2, with a weak D call TRBD1 (6 bases). The CDR3 has 17 residues. CDR1 is LNHNV, CDR2 YYDKDF, per germline (reference sequence). Trimming took 0 bases from V and 12 from J, leaving 26 bases between them. Written as DNA, the CDR3 is TGTGCCACCAGCAGAGATTATGGGACAACCTATGGCTACCGGGACACCTTC. Residues: CATSRDYGTTYGYRDTF.

This clone was detected only a few times. At the DNA level, this CDR3 is encoded by other sequences in the same sample as well. V gene TRBV9 combines with J gene TRBJ2-2, with 8 positions matching TRBD1. Germline loops: CDR1 SGDLS, CDR2 YYNGEE. The ends lost 3 bases at V and 5 bases at J; junction bases unmatched: 9. CDR3 length: 16 amino acids. In DNA, the CDR3 is TGTGCCAGCAGCGCCCGACAGGGGCTTCGGACCGGGGAGCTGTTTTTT. This sequence encodes CASSARQGLRTGELFF.

J is TRBJ2-5 and V is TRBV19; the match to TRBD2 covers 9 bases. The germline V gene has CDR1 LNHDA and CDR2 SQIVND (reference sequence). The CDR3 is 17 amino acids. J gave up 0 bases and V 2 bases, and 7 bases lay outside the gene matches. The CDR3 region has the DNA TGTGCCAGTAGTATAATGCACACTAGCGGGTACCAAGAGACCCAGTACTTC. Encoded protein: CASSIMHTSGYQETQYF.

The chain links TRBV15 to TRBJ2-3; unclear D gene. The CDR3 totals 13 residues. V lost 1 base to trimming and J lost 3 bases, with 5 bases between them. The V gene's germline CDR1 is LNHNV and CDR2 YYDKDF (reference sequence). CDR3 sequence: CATSRVGTDTQYF. The CDR3 region has the DNA TGTGCCACCAGCAGAGTGGGGACAGATACGCAGTATTTT.

This clone occurred a few times. The chain couples TRBV7-2 to TRBJ1-2; no firm D call. CDR1 SGHTA and CDR2 FQGNSA come from the germline V gene. The CDR3 totals 12 residues. V was pared by 0 bases and J by 6 bases, with 5 bases between. The CDR3 reads CASSLAVNGYTF. The CDR3 nucleotides read TGTGCCAGCAGCTTAGCGGTCAATGGCTACACCTTC.

The chain joins TRBV7-8 to TRBJ2-2; tentative D call: TRBD2 (6 bases). Per the germline V gene, CDR1 is SGHVS and CDR2 is FQNEAQ. The V and J ends lost 0 bases and 8 bases respectively, with 13 bases between them. This CDR3 has 15 amino acids. CDR3 amino acids: CASSLAWEVSGELFF. The DNA of the CDR3 is TGTGCCAGCAGCTTAGCGTGGGAGGTTTCGGGGGAGCTGTTTTTT.

This chain joins TRBV28 and TRBJ2-2, with TRBD2 identical over 9 bases. CDR1 and CDR2 from the germline V gene are MDHEN and SYDVKM. V dropped 9 bases and J dropped 3; count of bases not matched to a gene: 5. The CDR3 runs 14 residues. CDR3 protein: CASFLAGYTGELFF. Here the CDR3 DNA reads TGTGCCAGTTTCCTAGCGGGGTACACCGGGGAGCTGTTTTTT.